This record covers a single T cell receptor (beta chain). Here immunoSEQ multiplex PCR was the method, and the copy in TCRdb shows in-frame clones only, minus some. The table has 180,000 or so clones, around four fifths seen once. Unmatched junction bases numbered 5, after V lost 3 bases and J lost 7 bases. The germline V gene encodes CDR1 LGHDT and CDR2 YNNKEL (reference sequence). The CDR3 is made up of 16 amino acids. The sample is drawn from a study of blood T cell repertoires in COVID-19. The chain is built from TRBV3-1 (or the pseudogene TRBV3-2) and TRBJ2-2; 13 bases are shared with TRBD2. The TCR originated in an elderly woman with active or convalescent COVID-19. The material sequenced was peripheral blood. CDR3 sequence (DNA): TGTGCCAGCAGCCAGACTAGCGGGGGGAAGGGCGGGGAGCTGTTTTTT. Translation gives CASSQTSGGKGGELFF.